Presented here are 14 T cell receptor beta chains from one specimen sequenced in a study of T-cell reconstitution after alpha-beta-depleted transplantation in children. Unique molecular identifiers were incorporated into the prepared TCRbeta library. MiXCR, run by TCRdb on the PCR reads, gives a single entry per CDR3 protein. This repertoire shows some 490,000 distinct CDR3 sequences, around 12% found once; its top ten account for over 5.5%. The material was PBMCs from the stem cell graft donor, obtained from the stem cell graft. The receptor set was obtained from a human donor who donated a stem cell graft to a child with combined immunodeficiency.

This chain connects TRBV12-3 or TRBV12-4 to TRBJ1-1; 7 bases line up with TRBD1. This CDR3 has 20 amino acids. V trimming: 3 bases; J trimming: 7 bases; junction bases outside the gene matches: 26. CDR3 region: CASSFFAGTVVPWARYEAFF. The CDR3 region has the DNA TGTGCCAGCAGTTTTTTTGCGGGGACAGTGGTTCCGTGGGCCCGTTATGAAGCTTTCTTT.

The chain couples TRBV7-8 to TRBJ1-5; D might be TRBD1 (6 bases). V was shortened by 1 base and J by 6 bases, with 10 bases between the two germline ends. The CDR3 sequence is 14 residues long. Per germline, CDR1 SGHVS and CDR2 FQNEAQ. The CDR3 DNA reads as TGTGCCAGCAGCTTAGACCAGGGGACTCAGCCCCAGCATTTT. It yields the protein CASSLDQGTQPQHF.

The chain couples TRBV2 to TRBJ2-7; D is ambiguous. Germline V gene lookup returns CDR1 SNHLY and CDR2 FYNNEI. CDR3 length: 16 amino acids. The V and J ends lost 1 base and 5 bases respectively, with 18 bases between them. The CDR3 is CASSEGEVRSWDEQYF. Here the CDR3 DNA reads TGTGCCAGCAGTGAAGGTGAGGTGAGGTCCTGGGACGAGCAGTACTTC.

This clonotype was recorded at least ten times. The J gene is TRBJ2-1, the V gene TRBV4-3, with 8 nucleotides matching TRBD1. The CDR3 is 14 residues long. Germline V gene data show CDR1 as LGHNA and CDR2 as YSLEER. V dropped 2 bases and J dropped 9; count of bases not matched to a gene: 6. CDR3 loop: CASSQLTGAAEQFF. DNA of the CDR3: TGCGCCAGCAGCCAACTGACAGGGGCTGCTGAGCAGTTCTTC.

This clonotype was counted ten times or more. The V and J genes are TRBV12-3 or TRBV12-4 and TRBJ1-5; 8 nucleotides line up with TRBD1. The CDR3 extends over 16 amino acids. The junction had 8 bases not matched to a gene; V was cut back by 6 bases and J by 1 base. CDR3 loop: CASRTSGGSSNQPQHF. Here the CDR3 DNA reads TGTGCCAGCAGAACTTCAGGGGGCTCAAGCAATCAGCCCCAGCATTTT.

This clonotype was observed a handful of times. The rearrangement joins TRBV7-3 to TRBJ2-1, with 14 bases lining up with TRBD2. Per germline, CDR1 SGHTA and CDR2 FQGTGA. V dropped 3 bases and J dropped 9; count of bases not matched to a gene: 4. The CDR3 spans 15 residues. The CDR3 region is CASSLGLAGASEQFF. DNA of the CDR3: TGTGCCAGCAGCTTGGGACTAGCGGGAGCGAGTGAGCAGTTCTTC.

This clonotype was counted at least ten times. CDR3 nucleotide sequence: TGTGCCAGCAGCTTAAGTATCCTAGCGGGGTACCGCGGGGACACCGGGGAGCTGTTTTTT. Translating gives CASSLSILAGYRGDTGELFF. This chain joins TRBV11-2 and TRBJ2-2; TRBD2 aligns across 9 bases. This CDR3 region has 20 residues. V gave up 2 bases and J gave up 3 bases; unmatched junction bases: 16. CDR1 SGHAT and CDR2 FQNNGV come from the germline V gene.

The rearrangement uses TRBV19 and TRBJ2-5, with 9 bases aligning to TRBD1. V lost 1 base, J lost 10 bases, and 7 bases stayed unmatched. CDR3 length equals 14 residues. In germline, CDR1 is LNHDA, CDR2 SQIVND (reference sequence). The CDR3 coding sequence is TGTGCCAGTAGTATAGCTGGGACAGGGATGATCCAGTACTTC. Translation gives CASSIAGTGMIQYF.

This clonotype was recorded many times. This sequence joins TRBV28 and TRBJ1-4; tentative D call: TRBD1 (5 bases). The V and J ends lost 5 bases and 10 bases respectively, with 17 bases between them. Looked up from germline, CDR1 is MDHEN and CDR2 is SYDVKM. This CDR3 has 14 amino acids. The CDR3 nucleotides are TGTGCCAGCAGTCCCCAAGGGGTTCTTAGAAAACTGTTTTTT. It specifies CASSPQGVLRKLFF.

This clonotype was counted many times. The J gene is TRBJ2-1, the V gene TRBV15; 12 bases are shared with TRBD2. V was clipped by 2 bases and J by 9 bases; unmatched bases: 5. Germline lookup yields CDR1 LNHNV and CDR2 YYDKDF (reference sequence). The CDR3 loop spans 15 amino acids. DNA of the CDR3: TGTGCCACCAGCAGACGTCTAGCGGGAGGGGTTGAGCAGTTCTTC. Translated, it gives CATSRRLAGGVEQFF.

In its sample, this clonotype was seen many times. This chain connects TRBV9 to TRBJ2-1; D gene uncertain. The V gene lost 2 bases and the J gene lost 9 bases, with 12 bases spanning the gap. This CDR3 contains 13 residues. Germline assignment: CDR1 SGDLS and CDR2 YYNGEE. The CDR3 DNA sequence: TGTGCCAGCAGCGTTTCCAGCCAGCTTGAGCAGTTCTTC. Translation gives CASSVSSQLEQFF.

V gene TRBV7-9 combines with J gene TRBJ1-1; tentative D call: TRBD1 (6 bases). The CDR3 extends over 13 amino acids. Trimming left V 5 bases short and J 6 bases short, with 13 bases between. Germline V gives CDR1 SEHNR, CDR2 FQNEAQ (reference sequence). The CDR3 reads CASSPGGPAEAFF. The CDR3 nucleotides read TGTGCCAGCAGCCCTGGGGGGCCTGCTGAAGCTTTCTTT.

This clonotype was counted a few times. The chain combines TRBV19 with TRBJ2-1; possible D gene TRBD2, 6 bases. This CDR3 has 14 amino acids. Germline lookup yields CDR1 LNHDA and CDR2 SQIVND (reference sequence). Trimming cost V 1 base and J 7 bases, with 11 bases left between them. In nucleotides, the CDR3 is TGTGCCAGTAGTATAGTAGCGGAGGCTAATGAGCAGTTCTTC. Encoded protein: CASSIVAEANEQFF.

The J gene is TRBJ2-4, the V gene TRBV21-1; the D call TRBD2 from the table was never checked on the DNA. TRBV21-1 is termed a pseudogene. CDR3 size: 16 residues. The CDR3 reads CASSKGRESIQNIQYF. The CDR3 DNA follows: TGTGCCAGCAGCAAGGGCCGTGAGTCTATCCAAAACATTCAGTACTTC.